The 7 T cell receptor beta chains presented below share a single source sample, sequenced in a study of blood T cells in healthy people across ages. Using a J-beta primer mix together with a sample-barcoded 5' primer, a second PCR was run for roughly 6 to 12 cycles. TCRdb redid the calling of the 5' RACE reads with MiXCR, one entry per CDR3 protein. The table has around 690,000 distinct CDR3 sequences, 58% seen once. Sequences were obtained from blood. These receptors were taken from a man in his sixties in good health.

The chain recombines TRBV11-2 with TRBJ2-7; 10 bases are a match to TRBD1. Germline V gene lookup returns CDR1 SGHAT and CDR2 FQNNGV. V lost 5 bases and J lost 7; bases outside the gene matches: 14. The CDR3 totals 16 residues. In DNA, the CDR3 is TGTGCCAGCAGCACCCGGACAGGGGGGACGGAAAATGAGCAGTACTTC. This sequence encodes CASSTRTGGTENEQYF.

This chain joins TRBV6-4 and TRBJ2-1; the match to TRBD1 covers 10 bases. This CDR3 has 13 residues. Trimming took 6 bases from V and 9 from J; bases not matched to a gene: 5. Germline V CDR1 and CDR2: MRHNA, SNTAGT. CDR3 in amino acids: CASSRDRGGEQFF. As DNA, the CDR3 is TGTGCCAGCAGCCGGGACAGGGGAGGTGAGCAGTTCTTC.

In this sample, this clonotype turned up a few times. The gene calls are TRBV7-9 and TRBJ2-3; possible D gene TRBD2, 6 bases. V was clipped by 7 bases and J by 6 bases, with 20 bases between them. The CDR3 extends over 15 amino acids. Germline lookup yields CDR1 SEHNR and CDR2 FQNEAQ (reference sequence). The CDR3 DNA reads as TGTGCCAGCACCCGGAGGGTAAGCGGGTCGGATACGCAGTATTTT. The encoded protein is CASTRRVSGSDTQYF. Full variable domain (rest looked up from reference TRBV7-9 and TRBJ2-3): DTGVSQNPRHKITKRGQNVTFRCDPISEHNRLYWYRQTLGQGPEFLTYFQNEAQLEKSRLLSDRFSAERPKGSFSTLEIQRTEQGDSAMYLCASTRRVSGSDTQYFGPGTRLTVL.

The chain is built from TRBV4-1 and TRBJ2-2; either TRBD1 or TRBD2 may supply D (5 bases each). This CDR3 has 15 amino acids. With 2 bases removed from V and 4 bases from J, the gap between germline ends came to 11 bases. Germline values: CDR1 MGHRA, CDR2 YSYEKL. The CDR3 is CASSQQRGLTGELFF. Here the CDR3 DNA reads TGCGCCAGCAGCCAACAACGGGGCCTCACCGGGGAGCTGTTTTTT.

The chain combines TRBV5-1 with TRBJ2-1, with 13 bases that match TRBD2. The V gene's germline CDR1 is SGHRS and CDR2 YFSETQ. This CDR3 is built from 15 residues. Unmatched junction bases numbered 5, after V lost 1 base and J lost 10 bases. The CDR3: CASSLTSGGAGEQFF. Here the CDR3 DNA reads TGCGCCAGCAGCTTGACTAGCGGGGGGGCCGGGGAGCAGTTCTTC.

The CDR3 DNA reads TGTGCCAGTGAGTCCGGGACTCCCAGCGAGCAGTACTTC. Encoded protein: CASESGTPSEQYF. The chain carries TRBV12-3 or TRBV12-4 and TRBJ2-5; tentatively, D is TRBD2 (6 bases). The DNA end is more similar to TRBJ2-7, so the J call may be wrong. This CDR3 is 13 amino acids long.

This clonotype was seen a few times. This rearrangement joins TRBV20-1 to TRBJ2-5, with D possibly TRBD2 on 6 matching bases. The germline V and J ends were trimmed by 2 bases and 5 bases, with 12 bases remaining between them. Looked up from germline, CDR1 is DFQATT and CDR2 is SNEGSKA (reference sequence). This CDR3 has 13 amino acids. The CDR3 reads CSARRGGEETQYF. CDR3 bases: TGCAGTGCTAGACGGGGAGGCGAGGAGACCCAGTACTTC.